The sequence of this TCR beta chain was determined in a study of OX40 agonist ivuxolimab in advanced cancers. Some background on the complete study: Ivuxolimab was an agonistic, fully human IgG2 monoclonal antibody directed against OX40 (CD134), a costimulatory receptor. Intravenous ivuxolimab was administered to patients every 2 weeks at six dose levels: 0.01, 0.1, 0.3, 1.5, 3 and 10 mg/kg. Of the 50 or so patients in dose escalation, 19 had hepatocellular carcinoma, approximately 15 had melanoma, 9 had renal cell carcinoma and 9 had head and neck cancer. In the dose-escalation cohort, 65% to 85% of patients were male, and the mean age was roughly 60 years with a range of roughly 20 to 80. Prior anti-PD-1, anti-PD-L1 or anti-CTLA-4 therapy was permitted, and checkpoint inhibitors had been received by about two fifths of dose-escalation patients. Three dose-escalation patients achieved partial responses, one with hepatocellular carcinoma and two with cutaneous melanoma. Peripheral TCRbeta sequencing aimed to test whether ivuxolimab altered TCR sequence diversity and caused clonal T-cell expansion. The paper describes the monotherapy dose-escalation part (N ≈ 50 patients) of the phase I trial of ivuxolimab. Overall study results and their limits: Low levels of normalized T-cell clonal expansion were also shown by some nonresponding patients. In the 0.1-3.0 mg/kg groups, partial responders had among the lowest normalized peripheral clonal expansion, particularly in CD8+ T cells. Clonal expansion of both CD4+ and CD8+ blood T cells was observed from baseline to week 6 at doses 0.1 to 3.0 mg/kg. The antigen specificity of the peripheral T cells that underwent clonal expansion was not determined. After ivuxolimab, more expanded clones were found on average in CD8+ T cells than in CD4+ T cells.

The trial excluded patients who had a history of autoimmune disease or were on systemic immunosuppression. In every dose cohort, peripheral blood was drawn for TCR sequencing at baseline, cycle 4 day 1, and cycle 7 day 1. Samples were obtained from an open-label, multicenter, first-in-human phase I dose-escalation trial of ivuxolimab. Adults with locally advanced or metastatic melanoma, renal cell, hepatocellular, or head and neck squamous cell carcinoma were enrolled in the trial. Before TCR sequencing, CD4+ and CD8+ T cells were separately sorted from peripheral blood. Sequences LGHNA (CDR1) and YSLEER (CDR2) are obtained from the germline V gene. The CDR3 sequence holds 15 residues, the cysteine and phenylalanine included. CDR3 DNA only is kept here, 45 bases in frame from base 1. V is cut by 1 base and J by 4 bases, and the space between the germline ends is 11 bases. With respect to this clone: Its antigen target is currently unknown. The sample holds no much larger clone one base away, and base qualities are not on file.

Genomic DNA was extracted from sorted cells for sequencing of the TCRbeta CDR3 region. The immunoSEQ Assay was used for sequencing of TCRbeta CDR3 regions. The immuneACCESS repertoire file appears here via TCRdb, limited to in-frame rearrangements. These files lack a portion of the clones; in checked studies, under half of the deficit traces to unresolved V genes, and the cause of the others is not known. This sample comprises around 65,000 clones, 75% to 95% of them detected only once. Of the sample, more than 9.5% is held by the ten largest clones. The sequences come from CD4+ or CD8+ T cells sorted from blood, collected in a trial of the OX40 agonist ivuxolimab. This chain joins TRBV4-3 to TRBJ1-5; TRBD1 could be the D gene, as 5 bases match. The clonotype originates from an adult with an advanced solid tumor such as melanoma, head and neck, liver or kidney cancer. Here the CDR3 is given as CASSQGVGANQPQHF. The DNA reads TGCGCCAGCAGCCAAGGAGTAGGGGCTAATCAGCCCCAGCATTTT.